This TCR beta chain emerged from a study of blood T cells in healthy people across ages. Overall study findings and caveats: A greater number of naive CD4+ cells and higher diversity distinguished long-lived donors from aged donors.

Primers used in a second PCR of about 6 to 12 cycles were a sample-barcoded 5' primer and a J-beta primer mix. TCRdb re-analysed the 5' RACE reads in MiXCR, keeping a single row per CDR3 protein. The repertoire holds approximately 1,000,000 distinct CDR3 sequences, with 40% to 45% as singletons. CDR3 length: 18 residues. Germline V gene data show CDR1 as DFQATT and CDR2 as SNEGSKA (reference sequence). With regard to this clonotype: Its cognate antigen is unknown. An end of the junction differs from the germline gene, which may be a read error.

This rearrangement joins TRBV20-1 to TRBJ2-1; the D is unclear. Sequenced: blood. The origin of this receptor is a woman between 55 and 75 years old in good health. In DNA form, the CDR3 reads TGCAGTGCGACTCCAAACCCCTCCCCGGTGGGCTCCTACAATGAGCAGGTCTTC. Residues: CSATPNPSPVGSYNEQVF.